One and the same sample provided the 23 T cell receptor beta chains below, sequenced in a study of T cells of healthy individuals. TCRdb ran MiXCR on the 5' RACE reads and lists one entry per CDR3 protein. The table shows about 96,000 distinct CDR3 sequences, with approximately 18% occurring only once. The receptors here all came from a human donor in good health.

The chain couples TRBV20-1 to TRBJ1-2; perhaps TRBD1 as D (6 bases). Germline V gives CDR1 DFQATT, CDR2 SNEGSKA (reference sequence). The CDR3 is made up of 16 amino acids. Trimming cost V 1 base and J 0 bases, with 15 bases left between them. The CDR3 is CSARGSGTRSNYGYTF. In DNA, the CDR3 is TGCAGTGCTAGAGGCTCCGGGACACGTTCTAACTATGGCTACACCTTC.

V usage is TRBV20-1 and J usage is TRBJ2-6, with D unresolved. The germline gives CDR1 DFQATT, CDR2 SNEGSKA (reference sequence). Trimming shortened V by 6 bases and J by 0 bases, and 21 bases separated the two germline ends. The CDR3 is made up of 18 amino acids. The CDR3 protein is CSAPRRYDPTSGANVLTF. The CDR3 DNA reads TGCAGTGCCCCGAGGAGATACGATCCCACCTCTGGGGCCAACGTCCTGACTTTC.

In this sample, this clonotype turned up a few times. The chain couples TRBV7-2 to TRBJ2-2, with unresolved D. CDR1 SGHTA and CDR2 FQGNSA come from the germline V gene. Trimming took off 3 bases at V and 1 base at J, with 12 bases between the two ends. The CDR3 is made up of 16 amino acids. The CDR3 loop is CASSFLGFQNTGELFF. The DNA of the CDR3 is TGTGCCAGCAGCTTCTTAGGGTTCCAGAACACCGGGGAGCTGTTTTTT.

This clonotype turned up a few times. The chain employs TRBV10-3 and TRBJ2-5, with a possible D match to TRBD1 (5 bases). V was trimmed by 7 bases and J by 2 bases, leaving 11 bases between them. This CDR3 is built from 13 residues. Germline-derived CDR1 and CDR2 are ENHRY and SYGVKD. The CDR3 DNA follows: TGTGCCATCAAGCCAGGGTGGCAAGAGACCCAGTACTTC. Protein: CAIKPGWQETQYF.

This clonotype was counted a few times. The chain joins TRBV6-5 to TRBJ2-3; 11 bases line up with TRBD2. Germline V gives CDR1 MNHEY, CDR2 SVGAGI. The trim removed 5 bases at V and 3 bases at J, leaving 7 bases unmatched. This CDR3 comprises 16 residues. The CDR3 DNA is TGTGCCAGCAGTGTAGCGGGGGGGCCTCGGACAGATACGCAGTATTTT. This gives the protein CASSVAGGPRTDTQYF.

This chain connects TRBV6-2 or TRBV6-3 to TRBJ2-7, with 7 nucleotides matching TRBD2. Germline CDR1 is MNHEY and CDR2 is SVGEGT. The CDR3 runs to 14 residues. Trimming took 0 bases from V and 5 from J; bases not matched to a gene: 4. The CDR3 spells CASSYSMAGDEQYF. Here the CDR3 DNA reads TGTGCCAGCAGTTACTCGATGGCGGGAGACGAGCAGTACTTC.

The V and J genes are TRBV5-8 and TRBJ1-2, with D hard to call. The CDR3 runs to 13 residues. Germline CDR1 is SGHTS and CDR2 is YDEGEE. The V end lost 2 bases, the J end lost 3 bases, and 8 bases lay between the germline ends. The CDR3 DNA follows: TGTGCCAGCAGCTTTGTAAAGGACTATGGCTACACCTTC. Translation gives CASSFVKDYGYTF.

The J gene is TRBJ2-1, the V gene TRBV5-1, with 8 bases identical to TRBD1. This CDR3 has 15 residues. Germline V gene data show CDR1 as SGHRS and CDR2 as YFSETQ. With 5 bases clipped from V and 3 bases from J, the junction kept 7 bases outside the gene matches. Here the CDR3 DNA reads TGCGCCAGCAGGGCACAGGGGGGCGACTACAATGAGCAGTTCTTC. The encoded protein is CASRAQGGDYNEQFF.

At least ten counts were recorded for this clonotype. J is TRBJ1-2 and V is TRBV27; D may be TRBD1 (6 bases). The CDR3 covers 13 residues. The germline V gene has CDR1 MNHEY and CDR2 SMNVEV (reference sequence). Trimming removed 7 bases at V and 8 bases at J, with 17 bases between. DNA for the CDR3: TGTGCCAGCACCAATCCCGGGGGCGACGGCTACACCTTC. Amino acid sequence: CASTNPGGDGYTF.

This clonotype has more than one count but fewer than ten. The V and J genes are TRBV7-9 and TRBJ2-7; 7 positions agree with TRBD1. Looked up from germline, CDR1 is SEHNR and CDR2 is FQNEAQ (reference sequence). V lost 7 bases to trimming and J lost 0 bases; unmatched junction nucleotides: 6. The length of the CDR3 is 14 residues. CDR3: CASTRQGGSYEQYF. CDR3 coding DNA: TGTGCCAGCACCCGACAGGGCGGCTCCTACGAGCAGTACTTC.

The rearrangement joins TRBV7-8 to TRBJ2-3; D unresolved. The ends were cut back, 6 bases at V and 0 bases at J, with 4 bases in the middle. CDR3 size: 12 residues. Germline V gene sequence: CDR1 SGHVS, CDR2 FQNEAQ. The CDR3, as DNA: TGTGCCAGCAGGCAGAGCACAGATACGCAGTATTTT. It yields the protein CASRQSTDTQYF. The complete variable domain, with remaining parts taken from reference TRBV7-8 and TRBJ2-3, reads GAGVSQSPRYKVAKRGQDVALRCDPISGHVSLFWYQQALGQGPEFLTYFQNEAQLDKSGLPSDRFFAERPEGSVSTLKIQRTQQEDSAVYLCASRQSTDTQYFGPGTRLTVL.

This chain uses TRBV6-5 with TRBJ1-6; TRBD1 matches at 7 bases. Trimming at V came to 6 bases and at J to 10 bases, leaving 9 bases not matched to a gene. Per the germline V gene, CDR1 is MNHEY and CDR2 is SVGAGI. CDR3 length: 14 residues. The chain's CDR3 is CASRDTGVKSPLHF. CDR3 DNA: TGTGCCAGCAGGGATACAGGGGTGAAGTCACCCCTCCACTTT.

The gene calls are TRBV7-6 and TRBJ2-5; no reliable D call. Germline V gene lookup returns CDR1 SGHVS and CDR2 FNYEAQ. Trimming removed 5 bases from V and 0 bases from J, with 7 bases in between. The CDR3 length is 13 residues. The CDR3 DNA is TGTGCCAGCAGCCCCGGGTACCAAGAGACCCAGTACTTC. Residues: CASSPGYQETQYF.

A few counts support this clonotype. V is TRBV5-1 and J is TRBJ1-6, with TRBD1 identical over 8 bases. Trimming cost V 4 bases and J 8 bases; bases outside gene matches: 5. Looked up from germline, CDR1 is SGHRS and CDR2 is YFSETQ. The CDR3 is made up of 14 amino acids. DNA for the CDR3: TGCGCCAGCAGCCAGGACAGGGATGATTCACCCCTCCACTTT. It yields the protein CASSQDRDDSPLHF.

This rearrangement joins TRBV11-2 to TRBJ2-2; 7 bases fit TRBD2. CDR3 length: 14 residues. Germline V gene sequence: CDR1 SGHAT, CDR2 FQNNGV. Germline trimming cut 5 bases from V and 7 bases from J; bases unmatched to any gene: 7. CDR3 sequence (DNA): TGTGCCAGCAGCCTTCAGCGGGGAGGCGGGGAGCTGTTTTTT. Residues: CASSLQRGGGELFF.

V and J are TRBV7-2 and TRBJ2-5; TRBD2 is a possible D gene (6 bases). Germline CDR1 reads SGHTA; CDR2 reads FQGNSA. The CDR3 covers 15 residues. The ends were cut back, 6 bases at V and 1 base at J, with 15 bases in the middle. CDR3 nucleotides: TGTGCCAGCAGGCTCATCGGAGGGCCCCAAGAGACCCAGTACTTC. Protein sequence: CASRLIGGPQETQYF.

The rearrangement uses TRBV28 and TRBJ1-1; TRBD1 is a possible D gene (6 bases). This CDR3 has 15 amino acids. CDR1 MDHEN and CDR2 SYDVKM come from the germline V gene. CDR3 loop: CASRDIWDMNTEAFF. DNA for the CDR3: TGTGCTTCTAGGGACATCTGGGACATGAACACTGAAGCTTTCTTT.

This rearrangement joins TRBV4-3 to TRBJ2-2; D could derive from TRBD1 or TRBD2 (6 bases each). CDR1 is LGHNA, CDR2 YSLEER, per germline. CDR3 length equals 14 residues. V dropped 5 bases and J dropped 7 bases, with 14 bases sitting between them. CDR3 coding DNA: TGCGCCAGCAGCAAACCCGGAGGGGGCGGGGAGCTGTTTTTT. It is translated as CASSKPGGGGELFF.

This clonotype was found many times. The V call is TRBV20-1, the J call TRBJ2-7, with 10 bases aligning to TRBD2. The CDR3 extends over 15 amino acids. J was trimmed by 5 bases and V by 2 bases; bases with no gene match: 9. CDR1 is DFQATT and CDR2 is SNEGSKA in the germline V gene (reference sequence). In DNA, the CDR3 is TGCAGTGCTAGAAGGGCTAGCGGGAGACCTGACGAGCAGTACTTC. Translating it yields CSARRASGRPDEQYF.

This clonotype was observed at least ten times. The chain couples TRBV18 to TRBJ2-7; D might be TRBD2 (5 bases). Trimming removed 6 bases at V and 2 bases at J, with 11 bases between. This CDR3 is built from 13 residues. CDR1 and CDR2 (germline): KGHSH, LQKENI. The CDR3 sequence: CASSHGIAYEQYF. DNA for the CDR3: TGTGCCAGCTCGCACGGGATTGCCTACGAGCAGTACTTC.

The V gene is TRBV7-8, the J gene TRBJ2-7; TRBD2 aligns across 8 bases. Trimming at V came to 4 bases and at J to 3 bases, leaving 5 bases not matched to a gene. CDR1 and CDR2 from the germline V gene are SGHVS and FQNEAQ. CDR3 length: 14 residues. CDR3 protein: CASSSIAGSYEQYF. For the CDR3, the DNA is TGTGCCAGCAGCTCCATAGCGGGGAGCTACGAGCAGTACTTC.

This rearrangement joins TRBV7-2 to TRBJ2-7, with D maybe TRBD2 (6 bases). The V end lost 5 bases, the J end lost 3 bases, and 14 bases lay between the germline ends. This CDR3 comprises 14 residues. Germline V gene data show CDR1 as SGHTA and CDR2 as FQGNSA. The DNA for the CDR3 is TGTGCCAGCAGCCGGGGGAGCACCCTCTACGAGCAGTACTTC. This encodes CASSRGSTLYEQYF.

The chain couples TRBV5-6 to TRBJ2-2, with D possibly TRBD1 on 7 matching bases. Trimming cost V 4 bases and J 6 bases, with 16 bases left between them. CDR1 is SGHDT, CDR2 YYEEEE, per germline. CDR3 length: 15 amino acids. This CDR3 reads CASSPRDRLSGELFF. In DNA form, the CDR3 reads TGTGCCAGCAGCCCGCGGGACAGACTTTCCGGGGAGCTGTTTTTT.